These 25 T cell receptor beta chains share one sample of origin, sequenced in a study of OX40 agonist ivuxolimab in advanced cancers. Produced via immunoSEQ multiplex PCR; TCRdb's table is partial and in-frame only. The sample records just under 85,000 clones, about 80% being singletons. The source material was CD4+ or CD8+ T cells sorted from blood, sampled in a trial of the OX40 agonist ivuxolimab. Receptors originate from an adult with an advanced solid tumor such as melanoma, head and neck, liver or kidney cancer.

The rearrangement uses TRBV4-1 and TRBJ1-2; 9 nucleotides match TRBD1. V lost 4 bases and J lost 8; bases outside the gene matches: 8. Germline CDR1 reads MGHRA; CDR2 reads YSYEKL. The CDR3 extends over 14 amino acids. CDR3 sequence: CASSPGQGVRGYTF. CDR3 sequence (DNA): TGCGCCAGCAGCCCGGGACAGGGAGTGAGGGGCTACACCTTC.

The V and J genes are TRBV18 and TRBJ1-1, with D possibly matching TRBD1 (6 bases). In germline, CDR1 is KGHSH, CDR2 LQKENI. CDR3 length: 12 amino acids. V lost 6 bases and J lost 4, with 9 bases in between. The CDR3 is CASSGGATEAFF. CDR3 nucleotides: TGTGCCAGCTCGGGGGGGGCCACTGAAGCTTTCTTT.

CDR3 coding DNA: TGTGCCAGCAGCCGACAGGGGAACACTGAAGCTTTCTTT. Its protein product is CASSRQGNTEAFF. The rearrangement uses TRBV7-2 and TRBJ1-1, with 7 bases identical to TRBD1. Germline loops: CDR1 SGHTA, CDR2 FQGNSA. The CDR3 length is 13 residues. V shed 5 bases, J shed 1 base, and the junction held 1 base outside the gene matches.

The chain carries TRBV5-6 and TRBJ2-7; 10 nucleotides agree with TRBD1. Germline V gene lookup returns CDR1 SGHDT and CDR2 YYEEEE. J was trimmed by 2 bases and V by 0 bases; bases with no gene match: 5. The CDR3 sequence is 16 residues long. CDR3 in amino acids: CASSLAAGTGAYEQYF. The DNA of the CDR3 is TGTGCCAGCAGCTTGGCTGCAGGGACAGGGGCCTACGAGCAGTACTTC.

This sequence joins TRBV7-2 and TRBJ2-3, with D possibly being TRBD1 (6 bases). Trimming cost V 5 bases and J 4 bases, with 13 bases left between them. CDR1 and CDR2 from the germline V gene are SGHTA and FQGNSA. The CDR3 totals 14 residues. The CDR3 DNA reads TGTGCCAGCAGCCCGAGAACAGGGTCAGATACGCAGTATTTT. It translates to CASSPRTGSDTQYF.

The J gene is TRBJ2-7, the V gene TRBV18; possible D gene TRBD2, 6 bases. The V gene's germline CDR1 is KGHSH and CDR2 LQKENI. This CDR3 is 14 amino acids long. The ends were cut back, 3 bases at V and 5 bases at J, with 14 bases in the middle. The CDR3 DNA follows: TGTGCCAGCTCACCTGGTCTAGCGAGGGACGAGCAGTACGTC. Translating it yields CASSPGLARDEQYV.

This clone came up a few times. The J gene is TRBJ1-3, the V gene TRBV5-1, with unresolved D. Trimming removed 0 bases from V and 2 bases from J, with 12 bases in between. The CDR3 is 16 residues long. Germline-derived CDR1 and CDR2 are SGHRS and YFSETQ. CDR3 nucleotide sequence: TGCGCCAGCAGCTTGGGAGGTCGGGGAGCTGGAAACACCATATATTTT. The encoded protein is CASSLGGRGAGNTIYF.

This clone occurred once. The genes are TRBV7-2 and TRBJ2-7; TRBD1 agrees at 8 bases. Germline CDR1 SGHTA, CDR2 FQGNSA. This CDR3 is 14 amino acids long. Unmatched junction bases numbered 9, after V lost 6 bases and J lost 5 bases. The DNA for the CDR3 is TGTGCCAGCAGTTGGACAGGGATAACAAACGAGCAGTACTTC. Translated, it gives CASSWTGITNEQYF.

This clone occurred a few times. The chain links TRBV19 to TRBJ2-4; D is unclear. CDR3 length equals 16 residues. Germline-derived CDR1 and CDR2 are LNHDA and SQIVND (reference sequence). V gave up 0 bases and J gave up 3 bases, with 12 bases separating them. This chain's CDR3 is CASSIDPGLGKNIQYF. The CDR3 DNA follows: TGTGCCAGTAGTATAGATCCGGGTCTGGGCAAAAACATTCAGTACTTC.

For the CDR3, the DNA is TGTGCCAGCAGCCAAGATTTGACAGGGGCCTTCTATGGCTACACCTTC. Amino acids: CASSQDLTGAFYGYTF. This chain uses TRBV4-2 with TRBJ1-2; 8 bases align to TRBD1. J lost 4 bases, V lost 0 bases, and 7 bases had no gene match. This CDR3 contains 16 residues. From germline, CDR1 is LGHNA and CDR2 YNFKEQ.

About this clone itself: This sample also contains other DNA sequences that code for the same CDR3. This chain links TRBV30 with TRBJ1-3; no clear D. Germline loops: CDR1 GTSNPN, CDR2 SVGIG (reference sequence). This CDR3 has 12 amino acids. V lost 1 base, J lost 1 base, and 2 bases lay in between. CDR3 sequence reads: CAWSGSGNTIYF. Here the CDR3 DNA reads TGTGCCTGGAGTGGTTCTGGAAACACCATATATTTT. Drawing the rest from reference TRBV30 and TRBJ1-3, the complete variable domain is SQTIHQWPATLVQPVGSPLSLECTVEGTSNPNLYWYRQAAGRGLQLLFYSVGIGQISSEVPQNLSASRPQDRQFILSSKKLLLSDSGFYLCAWSGSGNTIYFGEGSWLTVV.

This clone was seen only a few times. The rearrangement uses TRBV7-2 and TRBJ2-7; D uncertain. In germline, CDR1 is SGHTA, CDR2 FQGNSA. The germline V and J ends were trimmed by 6 bases and 2 bases, with 17 bases remaining between them. The CDR3 totals 15 residues. CDR3 nucleotides: TGTGCCAGCAGAGACCTAGTTCTAAGGCCCTACGAGCAGTACTTC. Translating gives CASRDLVLRPYEQYF. The full variable domain, in which reference TRBV7-2 and TRBJ2-7 provide the parts outside the CDR3, is GAGVSQSPSNKVTEKGKDVELRCDPISGHTALYWYRQSLGQGLEFLIYFQGNSAPDKSGLPSDRFSAERTGGSVSTLTIQRTQQEDSAVYLCASRDLVLRPYEQYFGPGTRLTVT.

The V gene is TRBV10-2, the J gene TRBJ2-7, with D hard to call. The ends were cut back, 2 bases at V and 6 bases at J, with 8 bases in the middle. Looked up from germline, CDR1 is WSHSY and CDR2 is SAAADI. CDR3 size: 12 residues. Here the CDR3 reads CASSEVQGEQYV. For the CDR3, the DNA is TGCGCCAGCAGTGAGGTCCAAGGCGAGCAGTACGTC.

The chain uses TRBV6-5 and TRBJ2-7; tentatively, D is TRBD2 (5 bases). V was shortened by 5 bases and J by 6 bases, with 17 bases between the two germline ends. The CDR3 is 14 amino acids. Germline V CDR1 and CDR2: MNHEY, SVGAGI. As DNA, the CDR3 is TGTGCCAGCAGTGCCCCACCCGGAGGAGTCGAGCAGTACGTC. Protein: CASSAPPGGVEQYV.

V is TRBV7-9 and J is TRBJ2-3; TRBD1 aligns across 11 bases. CDR1 is SEHNR, CDR2 FQNEAQ, per germline (reference sequence). After removal of 3 bases from V and 4 bases from J, the junction contained 6 bases not matched to a gene. The CDR3 sequence is 16 residues long. Here the CDR3 reads CASSFAAGQGADTQYF. Written as DNA, the CDR3 is TGTGCCAGCAGCTTTGCCGCGGGACAGGGGGCAGATACGCAGTATTTT.

This rearrangement joins TRBV29-1 to TRBJ2-3; D call uncertain. The CDR3 length is 14 residues. Between the trimmed V and J ends, which lost 4 bases and 7 bases, there was a span of 18 bases. Germline values: CDR1 SQVTM, CDR2 ANQGSEA. This CDR3 is CSVVQTPMVNTQYF. The CDR3 coding sequence is TGCAGCGTTGTCCAAACCCCCATGGTAAATACGCAGTATTTT.

The V call is TRBV18, the J call TRBJ1-1; D remains ambiguous. The CDR3 is made up of 13 amino acids. Trimming shortened V by 3 bases and J by 1 base, and 6 bases separated the two germline ends. CDR1 is KGHSH and CDR2 is LQKENI in the germline V gene. CDR3 amino acids: CASSPEGNTEAFF. The CDR3 DNA is TGTGCCAGCTCACCCGAAGGGAACACTGAAGCTTTCTTT.

J is TRBJ1-4 and V is TRBV7-9, with 8 nucleotides matching TRBD1. CDR3 length equals 15 residues. Trimming took 5 bases from V and 11 from J; bases not matched to a gene: 13. Germline CDR1 and CDR2: SEHNR and FQNEAQ (reference sequence). CDR3 region: CASSRQGPQGLKLFF. Written as DNA, the CDR3 is TGTGCCAGCAGCCGACAGGGGCCCCAAGGGCTCAAACTGTTTTTT.

The chain recombines TRBV5-1 with TRBJ2-7, with a tentative D call TRBD1 (6 bases). V was pared by 0 bases and J by 4 bases, with 17 bases between. CDR3 length: 16 amino acids. Germline CDR1 and CDR2: SGHRS and YFSETQ. The CDR3 loop reads CASSLAPTGEGYEQYF. CDR3 bases: TGCGCCAGCAGCTTGGCCCCGACAGGCGAAGGGTACGAGCAGTACTTC.

DNA of the CDR3: TGTGCCACCAGCAGAGGGGGACAGCTCTATGAAGCTTTCTTT. Protein product: CATSRGGQLYEAFF. The chain links TRBV15 to TRBJ1-1, with 7 bases matching TRBD1. The CDR3 runs to 14 residues. CDR1 LNHNV and CDR2 YYDKDF come from the germline V gene (reference sequence). Trimming at V came to 1 base and at J to 7 bases, leaving 6 bases not matched to a gene.

This sequence joins TRBV12-5 and TRBJ1-1; D not resolved. V lost 0 bases, J lost 4 bases, and 15 bases lay in between. From germline, CDR1 is LGHNT and CDR2 FRNRAP. This CDR3 is 16 amino acids long. CDR3 protein: CASGLVLARLGTEAFF. In DNA, the CDR3 is TGTGCTAGTGGTTTGGTACTTGCCAGGCTGGGCACTGAAGCTTTCTTT.

The J gene is TRBJ1-1, the V gene TRBV29-1, with D unresolved. The V end lost 6 bases, the J end lost 8 bases, and 16 bases lay between the germline ends. The germline gives CDR1 SQVTM, CDR2 ANQGSEA. The CDR3 sequence is 12 residues long. CDR3 in amino acids: CSVRTSSREAFF. CDR3 bases: TGCAGCGTCCGGACGTCATCGAGGGAAGCTTTCTTT. Supplemented by reference TRBV29-1 and TRBJ1-1, the full variable domain reads SAVISQKPSRDICQRGTSLTIQCQVDSQVTMMFWYRQQPGQSLTLIATANQGSEATYESGFVIDKFPISRPNLTFSTLTVSNMSPEDSSIYLCSVRTSSREAFFGQGTRLTVV.

The V gene is TRBV6-5, the J gene TRBJ2-5; no reliable D call. From germline, CDR1 is MNHEY and CDR2 SVGAGI. This CDR3 is built from 16 residues. Trimming cost V 0 bases and J 1 base, with 12 bases left between them. Written as DNA, the CDR3 is TGTGCCAGCAGTTACTCTCTTTATAGTGTCCAAGAGACCCAGTACTTC. This translates into CASSYSLYSVQETQYF.

The rearrangement joins TRBV6-1 to TRBJ1-3; no clear D. V dropped 7 bases and J dropped 10 bases, with 14 bases sitting between them. CDR3 length: 12 residues. The V gene's germline CDR1 is MNHNS and CDR2 SASEGT. This CDR3 reads CASTRGGGTIYF. CDR3 bases: TGTGCCAGCACTCGTGGCGGAGGAACCATATATTTT.

The chain has TRBV5-6 and TRBJ2-2; weak D call: TRBD2 (6 bases). The germline CDR1 and CDR2 sequences are SGHDT and YYEEEE. The germline V and J ends were trimmed by 4 bases and 7 bases, with 17 bases remaining between them. This CDR3 has 15 amino acids. CDR3 sequence: CASSPRTIYSGELFF. Written as DNA, the CDR3 is TGTGCCAGCAGCCCTAGGACTATCTACAGCGGGGAGCTGTTTTTT.